This TCR beta chain was sequenced during a study of T cell clonotyping in hematopoietic cell transplantation (dated by TCRdb to about 2021). Context from the whole study: A total of 135 blood samples were collected in the study from some 37 consecutive transplant recipients and their related donors. Recruitment of patients ran from late 2015 to January 2017, and follow-up continued until late 2020 or until death. Broader findings and caveats from the paper: Just a small fraction of recipient repertoires overlapped with donor repertoires, and more than 97% appeared de novo at the given depth. Sample size was limited, and cells were not sorted, so CD4 and CD8 repertoire contributions could not be separated. A decrease in recipient TCR diversity was observed after transplant, and a progressive increase in pathologically expanded clonotypes was seen from day 30 to day 180. Broader posttransplant TCR repertoire diversity was predicted by donor and pretransplant recipient Inverse Simpson Index values.

TCR beta CDR3 regions were amplified from genomic DNA with the immunoSEQ assay, a bias-controlled multiplex PCR using V- and J-specific primers. A proprietary barcode and Illumina adapter sequences were added to the CDR3 amplicons in a second PCR step. An Illumina MiSeq instrument was used to sequence the CDR3 libraries. For the original study's pipeline: immunoSEQ Analyzer 3.0 was used for export and quality control, with R Bioconductor and Immunarch used for downstream analyses. Repertoire metrics were calculated using only productive rearrangements within the normalized downsampled data set. In the normalized cohort, a clonotype counted as pathologically expanded if the clonotype was larger than 5 templates. The Inverse Simpson Index was used to measure repertoire diversity. CMV-specificity analyses were carried out on the non-normalized data set to capture all clonotypes. As stored in TCRdb, this immuneACCESS dataset retains in-frame rearrangements with V and J assigned. A fraction of the clones does not appear; measured against another copy, unresolved V genes explain less than half of the discrepancy, and the remainder lacks a known reason. The V and J calls and clone size are taken from that table; D and trimming were inferred from the DNA. The sample table contains approximately 75,000 clones; only one count was recorded for roughly 94% of them. The top ten clones comprise more than 1.5% of the sample.

Related transplant donors provided blood samples for TCR beta sequencing. Nuclei Lysis Solution was used to extract genomic DNA from fresh or cryopreserved unfractionated peripheral blood mononuclear cells. V is cut back by 3 bases and J by 3 bases, with 5 bases in the junction unmatched. The CDR3 covers 14 residues, taking in both the cysteine and the phenylalanine. This entry keeps only the CDR3 DNA: 42 bases, framed from base 1. For CDR1 and CDR2, the germline V gene (reference sequence) lists GTSNPN and SVGIG. As to this clone: Its cognate antigen has yet to be identified. Qualities for individual bases were not recorded, and no much larger clone is one base off.

The clonotype was recovered from a man aged 45-60 years in good health. Some clones in this sample may be carry-over from other donors' samples. Sequenced sample: peripheral blood mononuclear cells. The rearranged segments are TRBV30 and TRBJ1-5; 7 bases in the middle match TRBD1. The CDR3 has the sequence CAWRLTGTNQPQHF. The DNA is as follows: TGTGCCTGGAGGCTGACAGGGACCAATCAGCCCCAGCATTTT.